This is a list of T cell receptor beta chains from one sample in a study of control samples from healthy donors and cancer patients. Libraries were prepared by immunoSEQ multiplex PCR; TCRdb keeps only in-frame clonotypes and omits some of them. Of about 120,000 clones in the sample, over 90% are singletons; the top ten hold roughly 2.6%. The material sequenced was blood. The source is a man aged 25 to 45 in good health. The CDR3 runs from the conserved cysteine through the conserved F or W. D genes are given only for firm matches. Size is omitted from some rows. Given values are once, few, many or a class for expanded clones.

D | J | size | V | DNA | CDR3
. | TRBJ1-4 | . | TRBV7-9 | TGTGCCAGCTCCGAACCAGAGGAAAAACTGTTTTTT | CASSEPEEKLFF
. | TRBJ1-1 | . | TRBV9 | TGTGCCAGCAGCCCCCCAGGACAAATGAACACTGAAGCTTTCTTT | CASSPPGQMNTEAFF
TRBD1 | TRBJ1-4 | . | TRBV10-3 | TGTGCCATCAGTGAGTCCTCCGGGACAGGGAATGAAAAACTGTTTTTT | CAISESSGTGNEKLFF
. | TRBJ1-2 | . | TRBV27 | TGTGCCAGCAGTTTCCGGGGGGCTGGTGGCTACACCTTC | CASSFRGAGGYTF
TRBD1 | TRBJ1-4 | . | TRBV25-1 | TGTGCCAGCCGAAGGGGGATACAGGGGCCATTTGGGAAACTGTTTTTT | CASRRGIQGPFGKLFF
TRBD1 | TRBJ2-1 | . | TRBV9 | TGTGCCAGCAGCGCTCATACCGGGACAGGAGGGAATGAGCAGTTCTTC | CASSAHTGTGGNEQFF
. | TRBJ2-1 | . | TRBV27 | TGTGCCAGCAGAGGAACCAAGGCTATGTTGTACAATGAGCAGTTCTTC | CASRGTKAMLYNEQFF
. | TRBJ1-2 | once | TRBV3-1/TRBV3-2 | TGTGCCAGCAGCCCACAGGGAAATGGCTACACCTTC | CASSPQGNGYTF
. | TRBJ2-2 | . | TRBV7-3 | TGTGCCAGCAGCTCAGTGCGGGGGAACACCGGGGAGCTGTTTTTT | CASSSVRGNTGELFF
. | TRBJ1-2 | . | TRBV9 | TGTGCCAGCAGCGCAGCTGGCAAGCCCGATGGGGGCTACACCTTC | CASSAAGKPDGGYTF
. | TRBJ1-2 | . | TRBV5-6 | TGTGCCAGCAGCTTGGAGCAGGGTAGTTTCCTTGTGGGCTACACCTTC | CASSLEQGSFLVGYTF
. | TRBJ2-2 | . | TRBV19 | TGTGCCAGTACCGAGAGGTGGGCAATGGCCGGGGAGCTGTTTTTT | CASTERWAMAGELFF
. | TRBJ1-4 | . | TRBV13 | TGTGCCAGCAGCTTTCGTGGGGGCTCTAATGAAAAACTGTTTTTT | CASSFRGGSNEKLFF
. | TRBJ1-1 | . | TRBV25-1 | TGTGCCAGCAGTGTAATACAGGGAATTGGGAGGGCATCTTTCTTT | CASSVIQGIGRASFF
. | TRBJ2-7 | once | TRBV11-1 | TGTGCCAGCAGCCCACGTACCCCGGAGTACGAGCAGTACTTC | CASSPRTPEYEQYF
TRBD1 | TRBJ1-1 | . | TRBV27 | TGTGCCAGCCTCCGGGACAGGGACACTGAAGCTTTCTTT | CASLRDRDTEAFF
. | TRBJ1-1 | . | TRBV2 | TGTGCCAGCAGTGAAAACTGGGGCAGGACTGAAGCTTTCTTT | CASSENWGRTEAFF
. | TRBJ2-3 | . | TRBV6-1 | TGTGCCAGCAGTGAAGTCACGGGGGCAACACGGGGTACGCAGTATTTT | CASSEVTGATRGTQYF
TRBD1 | TRBJ2-5 | . | TRBV2 | TGTGCCAGCAGAGAGACAGGGGAGCTGAGAGAGACCCAGTACTTC | CASRETGELRETQYF
. | TRBJ1-6 | . | TRBV7-8 | TGTGCCAGCAGCTTTTGGGACCCAGAGACCTATAATTCACCCCTCCACTTT | CASSFWDPETYNSPLHF
. | TRBJ2-7 | . | TRBV27 | TGTGCCAGCAGCCCTTGGGGGGAAACCTACGAGCAGTACTTC | CASSPWGETYEQYF
TRBD1 | TRBJ2-2 | . | TRBV10-1 | TGCGCCAGCAGTAGGGGGACAGGGGGCCTGTCGGCCGGGGAGCTGTTTTTT | CASSRGTGGLSAGELFF
. | TRBJ2-5 | . | TRBV20-1 | TGCAGTGCTAGTCCCGGGGAAGAGACCCAGTACTTC | CSASPGEETQYF
TRBD1 | TRBJ2-5 | . | TRBV5-1 | TGCGCCAGCAGCACAGGGGAGCGAGAGACCCAGTACTTC | CASSTGERETQYF
TRBD1 | TRBJ1-2 | . | TRBV6-6 | TGTGCCAGCAATGCCATCGGGACAGGGGAGTATGGCTACACCTTC | CASNAIGTGEYGYTF
. | TRBJ1-1 | few | TRBV30 | TGTGCCTGGAGCCCCTCGAACACTGAAGCTTTCTTT | CAWSPSNTEAFF
. | TRBJ2-7 | medium-sized | TRBV2 | TGTGCCAGCAGTGATGGCAATCCACGACCCTACGAGCAGTACTTC | CASSDGNPRPYEQYF
TRBD1 | TRBJ1-1 | . | TRBV6-5 | TGTGCCAGCAGTTACGGGACAGGGCAGAACACTGAAGCTTTCTTT | CASSYGTGQNTEAFF
. | TRBJ1-4 | . | TRBV7-9 | TGTGCCAGCAGTTTGGCCTCTAATGAAAAACTGTTTTTT | CASSLASNEKLFF
TRBD2 | TRBJ2-5 | . | TRBV4-1 | TGCGCCAGCAGCCAAGATCTGGATGGCGGGGGGGCCCGGAAGACCCAGTACTTC | CASSQDLDGGGARKTQYF
TRBD1 | TRBJ1-3 | . | TRBV15 | TGTGCCACCAGCAGAGAACGGGCCAGGGGGACTGGAAACACCATATATTTT | CATSRERARGTGNTIYF
. | TRBJ2-5 | . | TRBV5-1 | TGCGCCAGCACCTCCCGGGGTGAAGAGACCCAGTACTTC | CASTSRGEETQYF
. | TRBJ1-1 | . | TRBV19 | TGTGCCAGTAACTGGGCCACTGAAGCTTTCTTT | CASNWATEAFF